This record concerns one T cell receptor (beta chain) sequence. No antigen is known for it. Base-call qualities are not available, and no considerably larger clone is one nucleotide away. Whole blood was collected in K2EDTA tubes by collaborating institutions according to the institutions' own protocols. For TCRbeta analysis, collaborator samples were shipped as frozen whole blood, as isolated PBMCs, or as DNA extracted from either sample type. TCRbeta CDR3 regions were amplified from genomic DNA using the immunoSEQ Assay, a bias-controlled multiplex PCR. Per the source publication's procedure: The number of nucleated cells in each sample was estimated by amplification of reference gene primers within the assay. To quantify the absolute abundance of each unique TCRbeta CDR3 rearrangement, sequence reads were collapsed and filtered. For each sample, productive Simpson clonality was calculated as the square root of Simpson's diversity index over productive rearrangements. TCRdb took over this immuneACCESS table, retaining in-frame rearrangements with V and J assigned. Such tables are incomplete; in checked studies, under half of the missing clones stem from an unresolved V gene, and the remainder is unexplained. V and J calls and clone size follow that table, whereas D and trimming were derived from the DNA. The table for this sample lists approximately 83,000 clones; approximately 80% of them were counted only once. Jointly, the top ten make up around 3% of the sample.

These data originate in a study of blood T cell repertoires in COVID-19 (dated by TCRdb to between 2020 and 2021). Background on the whole study: Samples from collaborators originated in the United States, Italy and Spain and spanned both the acute and convalescent phases of COVID-19. The prospective study material was composed of cDNA or gDNA derived from T cells, B-cell-depleted T cells, or PBMCs. The dataset comprised deeply sampled blood TCRbeta repertoires from subjects exposed to, actively infected with, or recovered from COVID-19. The repertoires were released in a freely available public database intended as a resource for research on the immune response to SARS-CoV-2. The samples were drawn from the first 160 participants of the ongoing ImmuneRACE study and from 1,254 subjects provided by 6 global collaborators. A de-identified subject ID, COVID-19 status, age in years and sex were almost always included in the sample metadata. HLA class I and class II types, where available, came from metadata supplied by the sample provider rather than from assay-based typing.

Results the study describes overall, beyond this receptor: Clinical and demographic metadata were provided uncurated, with the amount varying by source and participant.

The receptor was derived from a man in his fifties with acute or convalescent COVID-19. Sequenced material: peripheral blood.

The nucleotide sequence reads as follows: TGTGCCAGCAGTTACATAGGAGTACAGCCCCAGCATTTT. This sequence encodes CASSYIGVQPQHF. The chain is assembled from TRBV6-2 or TRBV6-3 and TRBJ1-5, with the D gene call left open. Counted from cysteine to phenylalanine, this CDR3 has 13 amino acids. The sequence is cut down to CDR3 DNA, 39 bases in frame from base 1. The CDR1 and CDR2 encoded by the germline V gene are MNHEY and SVGEGT. The junction carries 9 bases between V and J, which are trimmed by 2 bases and 7 bases respectively.